These T cell receptor beta chains were read from a single sample in a study of blood T cell repertoires in COVID-19. The protocol was immunoSEQ multiplex PCR, while the TCRdb copy is restricted to in-frame clones and leaves out a portion. The sample lists under 250,000 clones, about nine tenths seen once, with just over 2.5% in the top ten. Specimen: PBMCs or T cells enriched from blood (not recorded which). These receptors all come from a woman aged 25 to 39 with acute COVID-19. Each CDR3 is given with its conserved first and last residue. D genes are given only for firm matches. A row's size may be missing; if present it is once, few, many or a size class.

NA,TRBJ2-2,TRBV2,NA,14,CASLQTPNTGELFF,TGTGCCAGCTTACAGACACCGAACACCGGGGAGCTGTTTTTT
NA,TRBJ2-3,TRBV2,TRBD1,14,CASSEGQGEDTQYF,TGTGCCAGCAGTGAGGGACAGGGAGAAGATACGCAGTATTTT
NA,TRBJ2-3,TRBV11-2,TRBD2,17,CASSRRVLAGNTDTQYF,TGTGCCAGCAGCCGGAGAGTACTAGCGGGGAACACAGATACGCAGTATTTT
NA,TRBJ1-5,TRBV5-1,TRBD1,14,CASSDRAGIQPQHF,TGCGCCAGCAGCGACAGGGCTGGGATTCAGCCCCAGCATTTT
NA,TRBJ2-4,TRBV5-8,NA,15,CASSFSVGGKNIQYF,TGTGCCAGCAGCTTTAGCGTTGGAGGCAAAAACATTCAGTACTTC
NA,TRBJ2-3,TRBV2,TRBD2,17,CASSGLAGGVGTDTQYF,TGTGCCAGCTCAGGACTAGCGGGGGGCGTAGGGACAGATACGCAGTATTTT
NA,TRBJ1-1,TRBV27,NA,13,CASSSTENTEAFF,TGTGCCAGCAGTTCGACAGAGAACACTGAAGCTTTCTTT
few,TRBJ2-5,TRBV21-1,NA,14,CASRSPGIQETQYF,TGTGCCAGCAGGTCGCCAGGGATCCAAGAGACCCAGTACTTC
NA,TRBJ2-1,TRBV5-4,NA,14,CASSIPTGRNEQFF,TGTGCCAGCAGCATTCCGACAGGACGCAATGAGCAGTTCTTC
once,TRBJ2-2,TRBV6-6,NA,13,CASTGGGDGELFF,TGTGCCAGCACCGGCGGGGGCGACGGGGAGCTGTTTTTT